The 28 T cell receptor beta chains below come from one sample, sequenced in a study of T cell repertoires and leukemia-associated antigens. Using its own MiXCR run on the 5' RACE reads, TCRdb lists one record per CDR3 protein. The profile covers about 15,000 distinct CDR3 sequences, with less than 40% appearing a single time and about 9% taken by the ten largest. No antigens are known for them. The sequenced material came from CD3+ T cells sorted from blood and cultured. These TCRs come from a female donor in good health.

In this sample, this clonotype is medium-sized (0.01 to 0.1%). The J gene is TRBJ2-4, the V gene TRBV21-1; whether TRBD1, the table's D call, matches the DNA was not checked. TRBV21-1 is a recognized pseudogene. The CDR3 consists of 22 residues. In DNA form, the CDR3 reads TGTGCCAGCAGCAAAGGTGTCACCATAAGAAGGGGGCTATTGAATACCAAAAACATTCAGTACTTC. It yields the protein CASSKGVTIRRGLLNTKNIQYF.

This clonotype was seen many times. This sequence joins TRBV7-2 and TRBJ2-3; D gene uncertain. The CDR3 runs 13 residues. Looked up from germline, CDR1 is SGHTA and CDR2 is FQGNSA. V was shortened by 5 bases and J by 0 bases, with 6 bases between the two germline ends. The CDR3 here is CASSPASTDTQYF. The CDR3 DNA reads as TGTGCCAGCAGCCCTGCGAGCACAGATACGCAGTATTTT.

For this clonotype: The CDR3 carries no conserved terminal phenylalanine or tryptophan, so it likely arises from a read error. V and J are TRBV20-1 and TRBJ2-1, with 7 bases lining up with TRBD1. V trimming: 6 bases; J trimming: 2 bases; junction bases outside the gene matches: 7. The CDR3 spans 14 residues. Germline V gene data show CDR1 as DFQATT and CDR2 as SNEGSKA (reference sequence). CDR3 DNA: TGCAGTGCCAATCGACAGGGACCCTACAATGAGCAGTTCTCC. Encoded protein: CSANRQGPYNEQFS.

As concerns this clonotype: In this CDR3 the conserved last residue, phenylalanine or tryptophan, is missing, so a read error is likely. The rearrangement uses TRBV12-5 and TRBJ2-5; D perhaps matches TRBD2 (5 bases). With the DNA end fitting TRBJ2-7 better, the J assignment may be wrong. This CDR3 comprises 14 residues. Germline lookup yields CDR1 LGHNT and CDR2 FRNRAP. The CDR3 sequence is CASGFVEGAYEQYY. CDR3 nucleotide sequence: TGTGCTAGCGGTTTTGTAGAGGGCGCCTACGAGCAGTACTAC.

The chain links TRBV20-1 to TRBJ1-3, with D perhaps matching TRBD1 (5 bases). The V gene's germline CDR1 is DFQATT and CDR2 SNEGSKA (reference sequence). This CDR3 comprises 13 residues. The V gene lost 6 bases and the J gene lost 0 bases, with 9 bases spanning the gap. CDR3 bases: TGCAGTGCATCCGACAGCTCTGGAAACACCATATATTTT. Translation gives CSASDSSGNTIYF.

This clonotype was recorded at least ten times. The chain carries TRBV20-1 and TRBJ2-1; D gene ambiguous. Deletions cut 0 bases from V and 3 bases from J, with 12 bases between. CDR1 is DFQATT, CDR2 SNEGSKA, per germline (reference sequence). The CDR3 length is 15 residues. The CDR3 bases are TGCAGTGCTAGAGATAACCAGGTTAACTACAATGAGCAGTTCTTC. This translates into CSARDNQVNYNEQFF.

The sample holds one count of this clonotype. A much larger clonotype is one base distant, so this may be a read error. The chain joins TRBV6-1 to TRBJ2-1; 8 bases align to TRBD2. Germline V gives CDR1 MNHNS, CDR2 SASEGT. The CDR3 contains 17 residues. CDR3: CASSEALSGSSYNEQLF. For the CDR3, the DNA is TGTGCCAGCAGTGAAGCTTTGAGCGGGAGCTCCTACAATGAGCAGCTCTTC.

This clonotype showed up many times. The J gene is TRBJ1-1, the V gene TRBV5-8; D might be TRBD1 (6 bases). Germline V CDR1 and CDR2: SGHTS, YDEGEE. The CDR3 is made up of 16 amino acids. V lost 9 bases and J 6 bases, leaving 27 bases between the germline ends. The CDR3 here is CAIHDWVGGGGAEAFF. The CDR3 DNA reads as TGTGCCATCCACGATTGGGTCGGGGGCGGAGGGGCTGAAGCTTTCTTT.

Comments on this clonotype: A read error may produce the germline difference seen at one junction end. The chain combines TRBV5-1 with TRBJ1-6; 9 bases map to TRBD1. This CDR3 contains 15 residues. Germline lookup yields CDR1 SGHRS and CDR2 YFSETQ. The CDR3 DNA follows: TGCGCCAGCAGCTTGCGGACAGGGGACGGTCCACCCCCCCACTTT. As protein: CASSLRTGDGPPPHF.

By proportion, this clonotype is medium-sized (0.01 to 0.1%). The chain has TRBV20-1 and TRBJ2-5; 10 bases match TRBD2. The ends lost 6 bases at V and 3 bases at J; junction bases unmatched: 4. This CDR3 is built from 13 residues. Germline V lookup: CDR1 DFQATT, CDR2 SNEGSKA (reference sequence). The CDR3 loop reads CSASSGGKETQYF. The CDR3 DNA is TGCAGTGCCTCTAGCGGGGGTAAAGAGACCCAGTACTTC.

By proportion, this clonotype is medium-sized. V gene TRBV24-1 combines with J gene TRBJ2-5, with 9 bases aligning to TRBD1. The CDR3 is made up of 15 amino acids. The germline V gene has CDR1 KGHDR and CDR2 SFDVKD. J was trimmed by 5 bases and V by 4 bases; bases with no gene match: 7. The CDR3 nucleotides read TGTGCCACCAGTGAGGGAGGGACAGGGTGGGAGACCCAGTACTTC. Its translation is CATSEGGTGWETQYF.

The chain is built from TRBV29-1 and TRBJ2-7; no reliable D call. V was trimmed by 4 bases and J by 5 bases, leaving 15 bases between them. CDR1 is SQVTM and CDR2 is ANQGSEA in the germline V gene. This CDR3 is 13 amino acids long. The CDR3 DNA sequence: TGCAGCGTTGGGGCGCTTGGCGGAAACGAGCAGTACTTC. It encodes CSVGALGGNEQYF.

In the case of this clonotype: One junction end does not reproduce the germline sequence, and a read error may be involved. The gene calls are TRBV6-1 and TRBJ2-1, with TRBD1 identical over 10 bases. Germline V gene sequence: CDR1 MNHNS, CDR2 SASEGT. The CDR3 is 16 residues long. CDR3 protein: CASSPQGTGEDRLTRF. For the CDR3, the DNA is TGTGCCAGCAGTCCCCAAGGGACAGGGGAAGACAGACTGACCAGATTC.

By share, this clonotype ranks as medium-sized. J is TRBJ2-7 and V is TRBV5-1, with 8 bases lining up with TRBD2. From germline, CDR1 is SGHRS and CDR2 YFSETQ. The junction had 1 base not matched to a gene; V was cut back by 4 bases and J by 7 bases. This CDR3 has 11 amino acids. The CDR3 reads CASSGGREQYF. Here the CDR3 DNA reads TGCGCCAGCAGCGGCGGGAGGGAGCAGTACTTC.

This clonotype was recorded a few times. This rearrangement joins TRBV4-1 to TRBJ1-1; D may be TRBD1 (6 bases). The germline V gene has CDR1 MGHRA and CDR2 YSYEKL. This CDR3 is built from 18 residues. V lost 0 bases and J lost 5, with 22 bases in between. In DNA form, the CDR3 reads TGCGCCAGCAGCCAAGATAGGGTAGGGGGGCGCAGGTTTACTGAAGCTTTCTTT. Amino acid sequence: CASSQDRVGGRRFTEAFF.

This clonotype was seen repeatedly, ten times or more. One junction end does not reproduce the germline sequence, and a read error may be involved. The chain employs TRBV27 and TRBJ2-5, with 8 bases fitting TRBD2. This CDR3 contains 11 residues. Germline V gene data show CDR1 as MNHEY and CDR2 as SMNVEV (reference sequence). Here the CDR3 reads CASSGGGPDSF. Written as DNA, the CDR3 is TGTGCCAGCAGCGGGGGGGGCCCGGATTCTTTC.

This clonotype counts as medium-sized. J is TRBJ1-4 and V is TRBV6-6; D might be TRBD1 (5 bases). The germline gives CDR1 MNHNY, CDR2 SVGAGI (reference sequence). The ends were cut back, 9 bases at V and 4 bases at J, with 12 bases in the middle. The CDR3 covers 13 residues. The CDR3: CARGNRLNEKLFF. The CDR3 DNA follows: TGTGCCAGGGGGAACAGGCTTAATGAAAAACTGTTTTTT.

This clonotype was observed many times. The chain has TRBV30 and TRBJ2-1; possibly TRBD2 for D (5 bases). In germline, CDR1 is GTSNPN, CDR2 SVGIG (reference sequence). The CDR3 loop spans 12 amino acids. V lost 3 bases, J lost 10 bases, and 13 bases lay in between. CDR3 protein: CAWREGFGEQFF. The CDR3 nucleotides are TGTGCCTGGAGAGAGGGCTTCGGGGAGCAGTTCTTC.

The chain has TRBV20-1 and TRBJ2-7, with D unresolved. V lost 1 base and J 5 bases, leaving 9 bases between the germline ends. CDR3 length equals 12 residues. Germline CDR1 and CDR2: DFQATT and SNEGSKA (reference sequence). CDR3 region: CSARAEPHEQYF. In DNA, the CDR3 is TGCAGTGCTAGAGCGGAGCCCCACGAGCAGTACTTC.

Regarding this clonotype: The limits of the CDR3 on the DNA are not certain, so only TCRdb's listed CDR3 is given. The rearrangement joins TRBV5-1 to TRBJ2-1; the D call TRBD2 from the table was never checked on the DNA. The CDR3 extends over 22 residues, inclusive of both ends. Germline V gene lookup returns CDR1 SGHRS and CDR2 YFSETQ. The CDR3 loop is CASSFYICSARDPRGLYNEQFF.

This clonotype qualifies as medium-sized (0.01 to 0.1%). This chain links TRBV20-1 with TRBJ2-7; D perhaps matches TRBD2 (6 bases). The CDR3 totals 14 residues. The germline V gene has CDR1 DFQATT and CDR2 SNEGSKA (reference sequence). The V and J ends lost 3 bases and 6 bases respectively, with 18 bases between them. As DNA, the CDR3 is TGCAGTGCTAGGATCCTGGAGGGGCAGGGCGAGCAGTACTTC. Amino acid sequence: CSARILEGQGEQYF.

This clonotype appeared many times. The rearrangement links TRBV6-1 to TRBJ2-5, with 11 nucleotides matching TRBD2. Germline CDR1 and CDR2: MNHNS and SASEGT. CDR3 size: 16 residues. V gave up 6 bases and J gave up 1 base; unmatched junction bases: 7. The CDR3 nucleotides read TGTGCCAGCAGCAAGGGACTAGCGGAGCTCCAAGAGACCCAGTACTTC. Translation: CASSKGLAELQETQYF.

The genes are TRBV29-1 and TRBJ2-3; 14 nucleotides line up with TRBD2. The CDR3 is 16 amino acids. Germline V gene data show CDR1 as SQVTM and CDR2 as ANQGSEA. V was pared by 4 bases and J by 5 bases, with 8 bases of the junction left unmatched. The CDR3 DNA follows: TGCAGCGTTGGGGGGACTAGCGGGAGTGGTGGAGATACGCAGTATTTT. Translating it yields CSVGGTSGSGGDTQYF.

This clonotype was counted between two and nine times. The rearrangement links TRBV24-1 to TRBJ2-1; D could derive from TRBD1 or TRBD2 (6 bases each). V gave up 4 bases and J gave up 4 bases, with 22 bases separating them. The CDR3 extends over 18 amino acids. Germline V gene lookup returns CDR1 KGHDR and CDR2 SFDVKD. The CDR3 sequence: CATSDPDLRRGVYNEQFF. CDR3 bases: TGTGCCACCAGTGACCCTGACTTGCGGAGGGGGGTATACAATGAGCAGTTCTTC.

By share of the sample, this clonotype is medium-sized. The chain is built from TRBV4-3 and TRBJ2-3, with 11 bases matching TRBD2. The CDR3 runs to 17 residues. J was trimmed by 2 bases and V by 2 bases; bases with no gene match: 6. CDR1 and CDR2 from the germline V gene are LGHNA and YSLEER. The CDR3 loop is CASSQPIAGGPTDTQYF. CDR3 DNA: TGCGCCAGCAGCCAACCGATAGCGGGAGGGCCCACAGATACGCAGTATTTT.

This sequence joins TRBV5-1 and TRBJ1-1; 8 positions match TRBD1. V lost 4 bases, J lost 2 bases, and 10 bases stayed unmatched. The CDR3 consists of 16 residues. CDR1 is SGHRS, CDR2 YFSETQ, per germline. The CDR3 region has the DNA TGCGCCAGCAGCCCGGTTTCGGGGACAGGTAACACTGAAGCTTTCTTT. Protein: CASSPVSGTGNTEAFF.

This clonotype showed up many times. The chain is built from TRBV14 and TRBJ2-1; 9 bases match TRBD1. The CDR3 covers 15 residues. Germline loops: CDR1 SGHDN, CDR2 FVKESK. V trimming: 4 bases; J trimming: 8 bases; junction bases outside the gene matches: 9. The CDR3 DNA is TGTGCCAGCAGCCGGGACAGGGTAAGCGGGTATGAGCAGTTCTTC. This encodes CASSRDRVSGYEQFF.

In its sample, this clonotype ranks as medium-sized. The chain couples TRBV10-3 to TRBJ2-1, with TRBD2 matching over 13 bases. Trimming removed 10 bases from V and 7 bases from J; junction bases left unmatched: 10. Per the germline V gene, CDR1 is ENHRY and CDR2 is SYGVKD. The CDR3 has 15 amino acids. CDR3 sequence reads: CATASGTSGDNEQFF. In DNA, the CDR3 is TGTGCCACAGCATCCGGGACTAGCGGGGATAATGAGCAGTTCTTC.